A single sample gave rise to the 27 T cell receptor beta chains below, sequenced in a study of tumor-infiltrating lymphocytes in primary liver carcinoma. From approximately 490 ng total RNA, TCR beta cDNA was generated with a primer in the constant region. Generation of the TCR beta libraries relied on three nested multiplex PCR rounds using slightly modified ARM-PCR. The first two PCR rounds used TRBV1-TRBV30 primers with a Cbeta primer, approximately 10 cycles each. A single record per CDR3 protein comes from TCRdb applying MiXCR to the multiplex PCR reads. The sample carries 90,000 to 150,000 distinct CDR3 sequences, roughly 75% recorded once. Co-extraction yielded RNA and DNA from about 20-30 mg of unsorted bulk tissue. The specimen sequenced was tumor-adjacent normal liver tissue. These receptors all come from a woman aged 55 to 70 with primary liver carcinoma and hepatitis B virus infection.

Details on this clonotype: At one boundary the junction diverges from the germline segment, which might be a read error. The rearrangement joins TRBV29-1 to TRBJ2-1, with 7 bases fitting TRBD2. CDR1 and CDR2 from the germline V gene are SQVTM and ANQGSEA. The CDR3 runs to 14 residues. The CDR3 is CSVEGTSGHNEQSF. The CDR3, as DNA: TGCAGCGTTGAAGGGACTAGTGGGCACAATGAGCAGTCATTC.

For this clonotype: A much larger clone sits a single nucleotide away, making a read error possible. The V call is TRBV5-1, the J call TRBJ1-1, with D uncertain. From germline, CDR1 is SGHRS and CDR2 YFSETQ. This CDR3 comprises 15 residues. V dropped 3 bases and J dropped 1 base, with 13 bases sitting between them. In DNA, the CDR3 is TGCGCCAGCAGCTCGACCGTCGTGGGGAACACTGAAGCTTTCTTT. Protein sequence: CASSSTVVGNTEAFF.

In the case of this clonotype: Its ends do not fully match the called genes, so a read error is possible. The CDR3 protein is CVSSEGTVHSYEHYF. Here the CDR3 DNA reads TGTGTCAGCAGTGAAGGGACAGTACACTCCTACGAGCACTACTTC. The V gene is TRBV6-1, the J gene TRBJ2-7, with 7 bases lining up with TRBD1. This CDR3 has 15 residues. From germline, CDR1 is MNHNS and CDR2 SASEGT.

About this clonotype itself: A much larger clone differs from this one at a single base, so this may be a read error. This chain uses TRBV28 with TRBJ1-2; perhaps TRBD1 as D (5 bases). The germline gives CDR1 MDHEN, CDR2 SYDVKM. The CDR3 runs to 15 residues. Trimming removed 3 bases from V and 0 bases from J, with 11 bases in between. In DNA form, the CDR3 reads TGTGCCAGCAGTTTGGGGCGGATGTCTAACTATGGCTACACCTTC. Its translation: CASSLGRMSNYGYTF.

This clonotype was recorded at least ten times. The chain carries TRBV4-1 and TRBJ1-5; no firm D call. In germline, CDR1 is MGHRA, CDR2 YSYEKL. The CDR3 has 15 residues. V was pared by 4 bases and J by 0 bases, with 10 bases between. The CDR3 loop reads CASSPPGYSNQPQHF. Here the CDR3 DNA reads TGCGCCAGCAGCCCCCCGGGGTATAGCAATCAGCCCCAGCATTTT.

A word on this clonotype: A read error is likely, as this CDR3 ends without the conserved phenylalanine or tryptophan. The limits of the CDR3 on the DNA are not certain, so only TCRdb's listed CDR3 is given. The chain recombines TRBV29-1 with TRBJ2-5; no check of the table's D call, TRBD1, against the DNA was made. Germline lookup yields CDR1 SQVTM and CDR2 ANQGSEA. The CDR3 adds up to 14 amino acids, both ends counted. The CDR3 loop reads CSVAAAGAIETRYS.

In the case of this clonotype: A read error may be the cause here, since a much bigger clone is one base away. This chain joins TRBV7-9 and TRBJ1-4; 9 nucleotides align to TRBD1. The CDR3 spans 15 residues. Germline CDR1 SEHNR, CDR2 FQNEAQ (reference sequence). The CDR3 DNA reads as TGTACCAGCAGCGATGGACAGGGGCGTGATGAAAAACTGTTTTTT. Its translation is CTSSDGQGRDEKLFF.

This clonotype occurred once. A clone one base away is much larger, so this may be a read error. This sequence joins TRBV7-9 and TRBJ1-1, with a possible D match to TRBD1 (5 bases). Per the germline V gene, CDR1 is SEHNR and CDR2 is FQNEAQ (reference sequence). Trimming took off 5 bases at V and 4 bases at J, with 14 bases between the two ends. The CDR3 sequence is 14 residues long. The CDR3 sequence is CASSLTRGSTEAFF. CDR3 DNA: TGTGCCAGCAGCCTGACAAGGGGCAGCACTGAAGCTTTCTTT.

On this clonotype itself: An end of the junction differs from the germline gene, which may be a read error. The chain's CDR3 is CTSSYSGNTIYF. DNA for the CDR3: TGTACCAGCAGTTATTCTGGAAACACCATATATTTT. The rearrangement uses TRBV6-6 and TRBJ1-3; D is uncertain. CDR3 length: 12 residues. Germline V gives CDR1 MNHNY, CDR2 SVGAGI (reference sequence).

Notes on this clonotype: A clone one base away is much larger, so this may be a read error. The rearrangement uses TRBV5-1 and TRBJ2-2; possibly TRBD1 for D (6 bases). This CDR3 has 15 amino acids. With 4 bases removed from V and 7 bases from J, the gap between germline ends came to 17 bases. Germline V gives CDR1 SGHRS, CDR2 YFSETQ. The DNA for the CDR3 is TGCGCCAGCAGCATCCAACAGGGTTACAACGGGGAGCTGTTTTTT. Translation gives CASSIQQGYNGELFF.

In regard to this clonotype: No conserved phenylalanine or tryptophan is present at the end of the CDR3, so a read error is the likely explanation. This chain uses TRBV24-1 with TRBJ1-5; a possible D gene is TRBD1 (6 bases). The germline V gene has CDR1 KGHDR and CDR2 SFDVKD. V lost 4 bases, J lost 7 bases, and 16 bases lay in between. The CDR3 runs 15 residues. The CDR3 protein is CATSDRRGSGQPQHL. CDR3 coding DNA: TGTGCCACCAGTGACCGTAGGGGGAGTGGGCAGCCCCAGCATTTG.

The genes are TRBV11-2 and TRBJ2-1; a weak D match, TRBD1 (6 bases). Germline V gene data show CDR1 as SGHAT and CDR2 as FQNNGV. This CDR3 spans 12 amino acids. V was pared by 9 bases and J by 8 bases, with 14 bases between. CDR3 sequence reads: CASSRTEDEQFF. Written as DNA, the CDR3 is TGTGCCAGTAGTCGGACAGAGGATGAGCAGTTCTTC.

The chain couples TRBV5-1 to TRBJ2-2; 8 nucleotides align to TRBD2. The CDR3 is 17 residues long. Losses at the gene ends were 3 bases for V and 5 bases for J; bases not matched to a gene: 12. Germline V gene sequence: CDR1 SGHRS, CDR2 YFSETQ. For the CDR3, the DNA is TGCGCCAGCAGCTCTCGACTAGCGCGAGTACGAACCGGGGAGCTGTTTTTT. Translating it yields CASSSRLARVRTGELFF.

Worth noting for this clonotype: One end of the junction fails to match germline, which may point to a read error. The genes are TRBV12-3 or TRBV12-4 and TRBJ2-4; 11 nucleotides agree with TRBD2. The CDR3 contains 19 residues. The CDR3 DNA sequence: TGTGCCAGCAGTTTCTCTGTGGTTCTAGCGGGAGGTGCCAATAACATTCAATACTTC. It translates to CASSFSVVLAGGANNIQYF.

Worth noting for this clonotype: No conserved phenylalanine or tryptophan ends this CDR3, so it is likely a read error. Because the CDR3's place on the DNA is in doubt, the DNA is left out and the CDR3 is given as listed by TCRdb. V is TRBV6-1 and J is TRBJ2-5; the table assigns TRBD1, which was not confirmed against the DNA. Germline CDR1 and CDR2: MNHNS and SASEGT. Ends included, the CDR3 has 14 residues. The chain's CDR3 is CASSEGGTQETQYY.

This clonotype came up many times. The chain couples TRBV6-2 or TRBV6-3 to TRBJ2-1; a weak D match, TRBD1 (5 bases). V was cut by 6 bases and J by 9 bases, with 18 bases left in between. CDR3 length: 14 residues. Germline V gene data show CDR1 as MNHEY and CDR2 as SVGEGT. The CDR3 sequence: CASSRQQGVTEQFF. In nucleotides, the CDR3 is TGTGCCAGCAGCCGCCAGCAGGGTGTTACTGAGCAGTTCTTC.

A remark on this clonotype: The junction shows a germline mismatch at one end, possibly a read error. This chain connects TRBV10-2 to TRBJ1-2; D remains ambiguous. The CDR3 spans 11 residues. Germline CDR1 reads WSHSY; CDR2 reads SAAADI. The CDR3 sequence: CASKTGRITTF. The CDR3 DNA is TGTGCCAGCAAGACCGGGAGGATAACCACCTTC.

Comments on this clonotype: An end of the junction does not agree with germline; a read error may underlie this. The V gene is TRBV6-1, the J gene TRBJ1-1, with no clear D. Germline V gives CDR1 MNHNS, CDR2 SASEGT. The CDR3 runs 14 residues. The DNA of the CDR3 is TGTGCCAGCGCTAGCCAGAAGTCCCACCCTGAAGCTATCTTT. It codes for CASASQKSHPEAIF.

This clonotype was found a few times. The CDR3 carries no conserved terminal phenylalanine or tryptophan, so it likely arises from a read error. This chain uses TRBV30 with TRBJ2-7, with a weak D call TRBD2 (6 bases). The CDR3 runs to 13 residues. V gave up 2 bases and J gave up 3 bases, with 11 bases separating them. Germline V gene lookup returns CDR1 GTSNPN and CDR2 SVGIG (reference sequence). CDR3 region: CAWSLGGNYEQYL. The CDR3 nucleotides read TGTGCCTGGAGTCTAGGCGGGAACTACGAGCAGTACCTC.

With regard to this clonotype: A junction boundary mismatches the germline segment, possibly from a read error. This chain joins TRBV29-1 and TRBJ2-5; D remains ambiguous. Germline V gives CDR1 SQVTM, CDR2 ANQGSEA. The CDR3 runs to 13 residues. The CDR3 region is CTVEQNIKETQYF. DNA of the CDR3: TGCACCGTTGAACAAAACATCAAAGAGACCCAGTACTTC.

As regards this clonotype: Possible read error: a much larger clone is one base away. The rearrangement uses TRBV25-1 and TRBJ2-1, with 13 bases matching TRBD2. Germline CDR1 is MGHDK and CDR2 is SYGVNS. The CDR3 contains 16 residues. The CDR3 region has the DNA TGTGTCAGCAGTGTGGGGACTAGCGGGATTCGCAATGAGCAGTTCTTC. Its translation: CVSSVGTSGIRNEQFF.

With respect to this clonotype: Given a much more abundant clone one base away, this may be a read error. Here the CDR3 reads CASSLVGQGYGYTF. In DNA form, the CDR3 reads TGTGCCAGCAGCTTGGTGGGACAGGGGTATGGCTACACCTTC. This chain connects TRBV5-4 to TRBJ1-2, with TRBD1 matching over 10 bases. Germline V gives CDR1 SGHNT, CDR2 YYREEE (reference sequence). The CDR3 extends over 14 amino acids. Unmatched junction bases numbered 1, after V lost 0 bases and J lost 5 bases.

On this clonotype itself: The conserved phenylalanine or tryptophan is not found at the CDR3 terminus, so this likely reflects a read error. This CDR3 reads CASSYQETQYS. CDR3 sequence (DNA): TGTGCTAGCAGCTATCAAGAGACCCAGTACTCC. The chain joins TRBV5-4 to TRBJ2-5, with D uncertain. The CDR3 contains 11 residues. Germline loops: CDR1 SGHNT, CDR2 YYREEE (reference sequence).

The chain joins TRBV12-3 or TRBV12-4 to TRBJ1-5; TRBD1 matches 7 bases. The CDR3 covers 14 residues. Trimming cost V 11 bases and J 4 bases; bases outside gene matches: 11. CDR3 amino acids: CACWPDRENQPQHF. Here the CDR3 DNA reads TGTGCCTGCTGGCCTGACAGGGAGAATCAGCCCCAGCATTTT.

This clonotype was picked up many times. The chain has TRBV10-2 and TRBJ1-5; 8 bases fit TRBD1. The CDR3 runs to 15 residues. The germline V gene has CDR1 WSHSY and CDR2 SAAADI. V was pared by 0 bases and J by 5 bases, with 3 bases of the junction left unmatched. CDR3 coding DNA: TGCGCCAGCAGTGAGTCGGGACAGGCCTATCAGCCCCAGCATTTT. Its protein is CASSESGQAYQPQHF.

This clonotype was seen ten or more times. The J gene is TRBJ2-2, the V gene TRBV29-1; D perhaps matches TRBD1 (6 bases). The CDR3 runs to 13 residues. Germline V lookup: CDR1 SQVTM, CDR2 ANQGSEA. V lost 3 bases and J 6 bases, leaving 11 bases between the germline ends. CDR3 nucleotide sequence: TGCAGCGTTGATGTCCCAGGGGCCGGGGAGCTGTTTTTT. It encodes CSVDVPGAGELFF.

This clonotype was counted ten times or more. The chain couples TRBV4-1 to TRBJ2-7, with 8 bases that match TRBD1. V lost 4 bases and J lost 3; bases outside the gene matches: 2. This CDR3 contains 13 residues. CDR1 and CDR2 from the germline V gene are MGHRA and YSYEKL. CDR3 loop: CASSRGQDYEQYF. DNA for the CDR3: TGCGCCAGCAGCCGGGGACAGGACTACGAGCAGTACTTC.